This T cell receptor (beta chain) was recorded in a study of T cells after yellow fever vaccination. Study-wide results and caveats: Once the booster was given, most primary-vaccination clones reappeared, at approximately 97% for CD4 and approximately 88% for CD8.

J lost 5 bases, V lost 9 bases, and 6 bases had no gene match. From germline, CDR1 is SGHDT and CDR2 YYEEEE. This CDR3 region has 14 residues. Template switching by 5'RACE produced TCR cDNA, adding a universal primer site and UMIs. TCRdb analysed the 5' RACE reads with MiXCR anew, one entry per CDR3 protein. This repertoire shows roughly 500,000 distinct CDR3 sequences, less than 20% found once; its top ten account for about 13%. As concerns this clonotype: Its target is unknown.

The sample here was PBMCs, taken 15 days after the yellow fever booster vaccination. The gene calls are TRBV5-6 and TRBJ2-2, with 11 bases lining up with TRBD2. This clonotype was obtained from a man aged 25 to 40 who received the YFV17D yellow fever vaccine. The CDR3 loop reads CATRIAGGTGELFF. CDR3 DNA sequence: TGTGCCACGAGAATAGCGGGAGGGACCGGGGAGCTGTTTTTT.